This T cell receptor (beta chain) is drawn from a study of T-cell memory formation after mild COVID-19. Germline V gives CDR1 MNHEY, CDR2 SVGAGI. The CDR3 is 15 residues long. With 5 bases removed from V and 1 base from J, the gap between germline ends came to 14 bases. Sample barcodes and UMIs were carried by the TCR alpha and TCR beta cDNA libraries that 5'RACE generated with constant-segment primers. A single record per CDR3 protein comes from TCRdb applying MiXCR to the 5' RACE reads. Of about 140,000 distinct CDR3 sequences detected, 14% appear once; the ten largest clones hold 13% to 15%. This receptor was identified in an adult woman who had mild COVID-19 (a few samples of this study predate the infection). Cell type and time point are not known. The sequenced material came from PBMCs or a T cell subset sorted from them (not recorded which). This chain links TRBV6-5 with TRBJ2-5; D tentatively reads TRBD1 or TRBD2 (5 bases each). The CDR3 is CASSPPGRPQETQYF. The CDR3 nucleotides are TGTGCCAGCAGTCCCCCGGGACGCCCCCAAGAGACCCAGTACTTC.